A few counts support the clone carrying this T cell receptor (beta chain). The antigen is undetermined. Within the library, unique molecular identifiers were attached to each individual cDNA molecule. A single record per CDR3 protein comes from TCRdb applying MiXCR to the RACE reads. The table records 45,000 or so distinct CDR3 sequences, about 4.1% of them present only once. The sample is drawn from a study of human T cells and chemical hapten exposure. Study context: Small differences in pooled library volume mainly drove the variation in TCR yields per sample. Notes on the study in general: TCRs exceeding a frequency of 1 in 1000 stayed unchanged under DPC sensitization.

The CDR3 has 11 residues. Germline loops: CDR1 MDHEN, CDR2 SYDVKM. V was pared by 5 bases and J by 4 bases, with 5 bases between. The time point here: healthy volunteer bleed at 2 weeks. Unfractionated whole blood served as the source for total RNA extraction. Sequenced material: whole blood. This sequence was found in a human donor in good health. Some clones in this sample may be carry-over from other donors' samples. The genes are TRBV28 and TRBJ1-1; D remains unclear. CDR3 in amino acids: CASSRSTEAFF. The CDR3 nucleotides are TGTGCCAGCAGTCGTAGCACTGAAGCTTTCTTT.